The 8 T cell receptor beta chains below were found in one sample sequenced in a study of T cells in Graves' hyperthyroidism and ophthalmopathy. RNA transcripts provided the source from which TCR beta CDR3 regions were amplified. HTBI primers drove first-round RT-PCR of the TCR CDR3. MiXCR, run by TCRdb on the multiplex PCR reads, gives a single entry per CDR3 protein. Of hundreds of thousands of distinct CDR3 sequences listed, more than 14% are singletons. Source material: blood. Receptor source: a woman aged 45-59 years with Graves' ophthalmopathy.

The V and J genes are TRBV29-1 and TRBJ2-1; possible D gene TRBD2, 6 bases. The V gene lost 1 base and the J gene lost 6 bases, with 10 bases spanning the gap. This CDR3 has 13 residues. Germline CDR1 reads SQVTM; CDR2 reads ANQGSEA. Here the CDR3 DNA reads TGCAGCGTTGAAGGCACGACTAGCAATGAGCAGTTCTTC. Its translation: CSVEGTTSNEQFF.

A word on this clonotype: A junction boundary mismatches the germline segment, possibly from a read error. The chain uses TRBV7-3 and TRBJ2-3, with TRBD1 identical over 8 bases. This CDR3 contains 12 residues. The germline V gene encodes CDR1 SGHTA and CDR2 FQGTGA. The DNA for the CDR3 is TGTGGCAGCAGTCAAGACAGGGGTACGCAGTATTTT. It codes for CGSSQDRGTQYF.

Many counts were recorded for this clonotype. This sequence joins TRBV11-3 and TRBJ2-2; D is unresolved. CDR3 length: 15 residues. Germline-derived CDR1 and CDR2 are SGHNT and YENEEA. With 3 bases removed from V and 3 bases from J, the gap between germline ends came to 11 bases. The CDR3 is CASSFSGGYTGELFF. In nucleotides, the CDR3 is TGTGCCAGCAGCTTCTCGGGCGGCTACACCGGGGAGCTGTTTTTT.

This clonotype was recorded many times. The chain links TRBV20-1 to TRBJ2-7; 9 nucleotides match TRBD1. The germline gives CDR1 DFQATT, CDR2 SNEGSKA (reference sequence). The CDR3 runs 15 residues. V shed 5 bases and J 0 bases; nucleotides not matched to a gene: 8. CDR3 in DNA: TGCAGTGCTCAGCAACAGGGGGCTGGCTCCTACGAGCAGTACTTC. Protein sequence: CSAQQQGAGSYEQYF.

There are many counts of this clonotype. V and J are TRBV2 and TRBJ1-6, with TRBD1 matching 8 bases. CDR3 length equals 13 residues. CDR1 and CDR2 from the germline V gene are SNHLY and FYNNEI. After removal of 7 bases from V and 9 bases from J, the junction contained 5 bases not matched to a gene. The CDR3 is CASNQGAVSPLHF. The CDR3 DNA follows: TGTGCCAGCAATCAGGGGGCGGTTTCACCCCTCCACTTT.

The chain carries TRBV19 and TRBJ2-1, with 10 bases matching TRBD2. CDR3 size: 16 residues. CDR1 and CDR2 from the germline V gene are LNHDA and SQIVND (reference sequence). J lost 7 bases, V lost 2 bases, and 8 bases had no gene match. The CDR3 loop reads CASSILASGSRNEQFF. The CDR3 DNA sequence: TGTGCCAGTAGTATATTGGCTAGCGGGAGTAGAAATGAGCAGTTCTTC.

The CDR3 DNA sequence: TGTGCCATCAGTGCGTTGTTGGCTAGCGGGTTCCAAGAGACCCAGTACTTC. It translates to CAISALLASGFQETQYF. The V call is TRBV10-3, the J call TRBJ2-5; 8 bases are shared with TRBD2. The CDR3 runs 17 residues. In germline, CDR1 is ENHRY, CDR2 SYGVKD. V was pared by 4 bases and J by 1 base, with 11 bases of the junction left unmatched.

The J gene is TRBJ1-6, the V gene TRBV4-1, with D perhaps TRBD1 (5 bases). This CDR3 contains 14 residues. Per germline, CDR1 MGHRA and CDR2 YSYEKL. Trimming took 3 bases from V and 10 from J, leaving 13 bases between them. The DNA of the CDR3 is TGCGCCAGCAGCCAGTTAACAGGATTCTCACCCCTCCACTTT. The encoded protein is CASSQLTGFSPLHF.